This TCR beta chain was sequenced in a study of post-analysis software for immune sequencing data. About the research overall: The cohort encompassed relapsing-remitting, secondary progressive and progressive-relapsing multiple sclerosis disease courses.

Study-level findings and limits: Among multiple sclerosis patients, normalized Chao1 diversity was significantly below that of controls. Strong co-clustering by F measure linked samples that shared a preparation batch. Controls showed lower frequencies than patients for several TRBV segments, and TRBV5-6, TRBV5-1 and TRBV20-1 were among these.

From germline, CDR1 is SQVTM and CDR2 ANQGSEA. The V and J ends lost 1 base and 8 bases respectively, with 15 bases between them. The CDR3 consists of 14 residues. This clonotype appeared a few times. The antigen is unknown. Included in the TCR beta cDNA libraries were unique molecular identifiers. One entry per CDR3 protein results from TCRdb running MiXCR on the PCR reads. Seen here are approximately 690,000 distinct CDR3 sequences, more than 50% observed once, and the top ten hold about 11%. The chain recombines TRBV29-1 with TRBJ2-1; maybe TRBD2 (7 bases). The receptor comes from a girl aged 2-10 years with multiple sclerosis. Sequenced sample: blood. CDR3 region: CSVEGRGGLDEQFF. The CDR3 DNA follows: TGCAGCGTTGAAGGGAGGGGGGGATTAGATGAGCAGTTCTTC.